The next 15 T cell receptor beta chains were all read from a single sample in a study of blood T cell repertoires in COVID-19. TCRdb's copy holds only in-frame clones and misses some; the assay was immunoSEQ multiplex PCR. The data show over 250,000 clones, with 70% to 90% seen just once and about 12% held by the top ten. The specimen was peripheral blood. These receptor sequences come from a woman in her 70s with COVID-19, enrolled during active disease.

This clone showed up just once. V usage is TRBV13 and J usage is TRBJ2-3, with a tentative D call TRBD2 (6 bases). CDR3 length: 17 amino acids. Trimming took 1 base from V and 5 from J, leaving 19 bases between them. Germline V gene lookup returns CDR1 PRHDT and CDR2 FYEKMQ (reference sequence). The CDR3: CASSLVSAGPQRDTQYF. CDR3 bases: TGTGCCAGCAGCTTAGTTTCGGCGGGGCCTCAAAGAGATACGCAGTATTTT.

This clone was seen once. This chain uses TRBV6-5 with TRBJ1-3, with a possible D match to TRBD1 (5 bases). Trimming removed 5 bases from V and 0 bases from J, with 11 bases in between. Per the germline V gene, CDR1 is MNHEY and CDR2 is SVGAGI. CDR3 length: 15 residues. The CDR3 DNA sequence: TGTGCCAGCAGTCGCGACAGTCGCTCTGGAAACACCATATATTTT. This translates into CASSRDSRSGNTIYF.

The chain employs TRBV7-9 and TRBJ2-5; weak D call: TRBD1 (6 bases). The CDR3 is 15 amino acids. In germline, CDR1 is SEHNR, CDR2 FQNEAQ (reference sequence). V gave up 5 bases and J gave up 1 base, with 14 bases separating them. CDR3 residues: CASSATQGFQETQYF. CDR3 bases: TGTGCCAGCAGCGCGACGCAGGGGTTCCAAGAGACCCAGTACTTC.

This chain links TRBV7-9 with TRBJ1-5; D possibly corresponds to TRBD1 (6 bases). CDR1 and CDR2 (germline): SEHNR, FQNEAQ (reference sequence). This CDR3 contains 16 residues. Trimming took off 6 bases at V and 8 bases at J, with 23 bases between the two ends. The CDR3 DNA is TGTGCCAGCAGTCAGGCAGGGGCCCCGGTCAGGGAGCCCCAGCATTTT. It is translated as CASSQAGAPVREPQHF.

The chain couples TRBV14 to TRBJ2-5; possibly TRBD1 for D (5 bases). The CDR3 runs to 14 residues. Looked up from germline, CDR1 is SGHDN and CDR2 is FVKESK. V lost 3 bases and J 2 bases, leaving 10 bases between the germline ends. The chain's CDR3 is CASSQGLKQETQYF. The CDR3 region has the DNA TGTGCCAGCAGCCAGGGGCTAAAGCAAGAGACCCAGTACTTC.

This chain uses TRBV30 with TRBJ1-2, with 7 bases identical to TRBD1. Trimming took 1 base from V and 8 from J; bases not matched to a gene: 10. CDR1 is GTSNPN, CDR2 SVGIG, per germline (reference sequence). The CDR3 consists of 14 residues. This CDR3 is CAWSDARGSGGYTF. Written as DNA, the CDR3 is TGTGCCTGGAGTGATGCCAGGGGGTCGGGGGGCTACACCTTC.

This chain links TRBV5-1 with TRBJ1-3, with 7 bases lining up with TRBD1. Germline V gives CDR1 SGHRS, CDR2 YFSETQ. This CDR3 has 14 residues. Losses at the gene ends were 4 bases for V and 5 bases for J; bases not matched to a gene: 6. In DNA, the CDR3 is TGCGCCAGCAGCCTGACAGGGTACCGAAACACCATATATTTT. Its translation: CASSLTGYRNTIYF.

V is TRBV7-2 and J is TRBJ2-3; D is unclear. The germline CDR1 and CDR2 sequences are SGHTA and FQGNSA. Trimming pared 3 bases from V and 2 bases from J, leaving 15 bases between. CDR3 length: 16 residues. For the CDR3, the DNA is TGTGCCAGCAGCTTTTCGAAGCTTTACCTCACAGATACGCAGTATTTT. Amino acids: CASSFSKLYLTDTQYF.

The CDR3 region has the DNA TGTGCCAGCTCCGAGGGAACCGCTCTTGCCTATGGCTACACCTTC. Translation: CASSEGTALAYGYTF. V gene TRBV6-5 combines with J gene TRBJ1-2; unclear D gene. The CDR3 is 15 amino acids. Trimming pared 8 bases from V and 4 bases from J, leaving 20 bases between. Germline lookup yields CDR1 MNHEY and CDR2 SVGAGI.

This clone was observed once. The chain recombines TRBV5-4 with TRBJ2-2; TRBD2 agrees at 8 bases. The germline gives CDR1 SGHNT, CDR2 YYREEE (reference sequence). CDR3 size: 15 residues. Trimming cost V 2 bases and J 4 bases; bases outside gene matches: 4. The CDR3, as DNA: TGTGCCAGCAGCTTCGGGGGGGAGATCACCGGGGAGCTGTTTTTT. Amino acids: CASSFGGEITGELFF.

This rearrangement joins TRBV24-1 to TRBJ2-1; D may be TRBD1 (6 bases). With 1 base removed from V and 7 bases from J, the gap between germline ends came to 13 bases. Germline V gives CDR1 KGHDR, CDR2 SFDVKD. This CDR3 has 15 amino acids. Here the CDR3 DNA reads TGTGCCACCAGTGATTTTGTCAGGGGTGTAAATGAGCAGTTCTTC. The encoded protein is CATSDFVRGVNEQFF.

The V and J genes are TRBV7-8 and TRBJ2-1; D perhaps matches TRBD1 (6 bases). The V and J ends lost 4 bases and 4 bases respectively, with 11 bases between them. Germline CDR1 SGHVS, CDR2 FQNEAQ. The length of the CDR3 is 14 residues. Here the CDR3 DNA reads TGTGCCAGCAGCTCCTCGGACAGATACAATGAGCAGTTCTTC. It is translated as CASSSSDRYNEQFF. The variable domain in full, completed from reference TRBV7-8 and TRBJ2-1, reads GAGVSQSPRYKVAKRGQDVALRCDPISGHVSLFWYQQALGQGPEFLTYFQNEAQLDKSGLPSDRFFAERPEGSVSTLKIQRTQQEDSAVYLCASSSSDRYNEQFFGPGTRLTVL.

This rearrangement joins TRBV5-1 to TRBJ1-1; 7 bases map to TRBD1. Losses at the gene ends were 3 bases for V and 3 bases for J; bases not matched to a gene: 2. Germline CDR1 reads SGHRS; CDR2 reads YFSETQ. The CDR3 is 13 residues long. The chain's CDR3 is CASSSDRDTEAFF. The CDR3 bases are TGCGCCAGCAGCTCCGACAGGGACACTGAAGCTTTCTTT.

The chain has TRBV7-9 and TRBJ1-6; D is unresolved. CDR3 length equals 16 residues. From germline, CDR1 is SEHNR and CDR2 FQNEAQ (reference sequence). With 5 bases removed from V and 7 bases from J, the gap between germline ends came to 18 bases. The DNA for the CDR3 is TGTGCCAGCAGCCTCGGCGGAGGGCTTGAGAATTCACCCCTCCACTTT. This encodes CASSLGGGLENSPLHF.

The chain has TRBV4-3 and TRBJ1-2, with 8 bases aligning to TRBD1. Per germline, CDR1 LGHNA and CDR2 YSLEER. The CDR3 covers 18 residues. J gave up 4 bases and V 2 bases, and 15 bases lay outside the gene matches. This CDR3 is CASSQNPADRVFGYGYTF. The CDR3 nucleotides are TGCGCCAGCAGCCAAAACCCGGCGGACAGGGTGTTTGGCTATGGCTACACCTTC.